The 11 T cell receptor beta chains reported below all come from one sample, sequenced in a study of blood T cell repertoires in COVID-19. Repertoires were generated with immunoSEQ multiplex PCR, while TCRdb's copy carries only in-frame clones and drops some. The sample lists 35,000 or so clones, around 85% occurring once. The sequenced sample consisted of peripheral blood. The receptors derive from a man aged 80 or over with active or convalescent COVID-19.

As DNA, the CDR3 is TGTGCCAGCAGTTGGACACAGGTGGGGATCGGCTCCTATGGCTACACCTTC. Translation: CASSWTQVGIGSYGYTF. The chain employs TRBV27 and TRBJ1-2, with D possibly matching TRBD1 (5 bases). Per the germline V gene, CDR1 is MNHEY and CDR2 is SMNVEV (reference sequence). The CDR3 runs to 17 residues. V lost 4 bases and J lost 4, with 22 bases in between.

This chain links TRBV6-2 or TRBV6-3 with TRBJ2-1, with 10 bases aligning to TRBD2. CDR1 and CDR2 (germline): MNHEY, SVGEGT. The junction had 6 bases not matched to a gene; V was cut back by 6 bases and J by 13 bases. The CDR3 has 12 residues. This CDR3 is CASSSLAGVQFF. The CDR3 DNA follows: TGTGCCAGCAGCTCCCTAGCGGGGGTACAGTTCTTC.

Remarks on this clone: At the DNA level, this CDR3 is encoded by other sequences in the same sample as well. The gene calls are TRBV4-3 and TRBJ2-5, with a tentative D call TRBD2 (6 bases). The V end was cut by 0 bases, the J end by 5 bases, with 10 bases between. The CDR3 extends over 14 amino acids. The germline V gene has CDR1 LGHNA and CDR2 YSLEER. CDR3 DNA sequence: TGCGCCAGCAGCCAAGATACTAGCCGGGAGACCCAGTACTTC. Its protein product is CASSQDTSRETQYF.

This clone came up once. The chain is built from TRBV30 and TRBJ2-3; weak D call: TRBD2 (5 bases). Trimming took 3 bases from V and 2 from J, leaving 15 bases between them. Germline values: CDR1 GTSNPN, CDR2 SVGIG (reference sequence). The CDR3 contains 15 residues. This CDR3 reads CAWSEWTPITDTQYF. Written as DNA, the CDR3 is TGTGCCTGGAGCGAATGGACTCCCATCACAGATACGCAGTATTTT.

The chain carries TRBV21-1 and TRBJ1-1. TRBV21-1 is deemed a pseudogene. The CDR3 runs to 14 residues. The CDR3 sequence: CASSKGDGGTEAFF. The CDR3 bases are TGTGCCAGCAGCAAAGGCGACGGAGGAACTGAAGCTTTCTTT.

This clone came up once. The V and J genes are TRBV29-1 and TRBJ1-1; TRBD1 is a possible D gene (5 bases). The CDR3 length is 12 residues. Germline CDR1 SQVTM, CDR2 ANQGSEA. V dropped 5 bases and J dropped 5 bases, with 12 bases sitting between them. CDR3 sequence (DNA): TGCAGCGTTACGCAGGGTCGGACTGAAGCTTTCTTT. As protein: CSVTQGRTEAFF.

The V gene is TRBV7-9, the J gene TRBJ2-2, with unresolved D. Trimming pared 2 bases from V and 7 bases from J, leaving 11 bases between. The CDR3 runs 14 residues. The germline gives CDR1 SEHNR, CDR2 FQNEAQ (reference sequence). The CDR3: CASSLFSTGGELFF. DNA of the CDR3: TGTGCCAGCAGCTTATTTAGCACGGGCGGGGAGCTGTTTTTT.

This clone came up a few times. The chain combines TRBV18 with TRBJ1-2; TRBD1 matches at 7 bases. The CDR3 consists of 16 residues. The V gene end was trimmed by 5 bases and the J gene end by 8 bases; junction bases not matched to a gene: 17. CDR1 is KGHSH, CDR2 LQKENI, per germline. CDR3 sequence: CASSSDLQGSPDGYTF. CDR3 in DNA: TGTGCCAGCTCATCCGACCTACAGGGGTCCCCAGACGGCTACACCTTC.

This rearrangement joins TRBV19 to TRBJ2-7, with TRBD1 identical over 7 bases. The length of the CDR3 is 15 residues. From germline, CDR1 is LNHDA and CDR2 SQIVND (reference sequence). After removal of 2 bases from V and 4 bases from J, the junction contained 8 bases not matched to a gene. CDR3 residues: CASSIKVQGEYEQYF. CDR3 nucleotide sequence: TGTGCCAGTAGTATAAAAGTTCAGGGGGAGTACGAGCAGTACTTC.

The rearrangement joins TRBV25-1 to TRBJ2-7, with 9 bases aligning to TRBD2. Germline CDR1 reads MGHDK; CDR2 reads SYGVNS. J lost 5 bases, V lost 2 bases, and 7 bases had no gene match. The CDR3 extends over 15 amino acids. CDR3 in amino acids: CASSEHSGGQNEQYF. CDR3 coding DNA: TGTGCCAGCAGTGAACATAGCGGGGGCCAAAACGAGCAGTACTTC.

This clone was recorded only once. This sequence joins TRBV9 and TRBJ1-1, with D maybe TRBD1 (5 bases). The CDR3 spans 15 residues. V lost 3 bases and J 10 bases, leaving 22 bases between the germline ends. In germline, CDR1 is SGDLS, CDR2 YYNGEE. Here the CDR3 reads CASSATHGGIQGAFF. CDR3 nucleotides: TGTGCCAGCAGCGCGACCCATGGGGGGATACAAGGAGCTTTCTTT.